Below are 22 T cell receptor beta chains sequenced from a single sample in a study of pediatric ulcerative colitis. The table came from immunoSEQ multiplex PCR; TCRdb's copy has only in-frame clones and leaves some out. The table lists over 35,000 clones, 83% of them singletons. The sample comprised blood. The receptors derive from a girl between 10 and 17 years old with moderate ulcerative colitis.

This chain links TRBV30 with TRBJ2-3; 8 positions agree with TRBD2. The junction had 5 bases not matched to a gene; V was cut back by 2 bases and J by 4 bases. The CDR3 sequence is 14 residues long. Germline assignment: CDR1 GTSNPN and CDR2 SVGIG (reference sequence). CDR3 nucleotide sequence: TGTGCCTGGAGTAGCGGGAGATACGCAGATACGCAGTATTTT. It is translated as CAWSSGRYADTQYF. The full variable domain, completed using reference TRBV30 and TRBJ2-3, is SQTIHQWPATLVQPVGSPLSLECTVEGTSNPNLYWYRQAAGRGLQLLFYSVGIGQISSEVPQNLSASRPQDRQFILSSKKLLLSDSGFYLCAWSSGRYADTQYFGPGTRLTVL.

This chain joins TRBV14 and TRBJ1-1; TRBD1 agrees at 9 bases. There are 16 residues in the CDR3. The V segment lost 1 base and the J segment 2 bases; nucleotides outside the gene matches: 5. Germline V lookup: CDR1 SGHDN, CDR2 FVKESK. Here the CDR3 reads CASSQGITGGNTEAFF. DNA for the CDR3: TGTGCCAGCAGCCAAGGGATAACAGGGGGCAACACTGAAGCTTTCTTT.

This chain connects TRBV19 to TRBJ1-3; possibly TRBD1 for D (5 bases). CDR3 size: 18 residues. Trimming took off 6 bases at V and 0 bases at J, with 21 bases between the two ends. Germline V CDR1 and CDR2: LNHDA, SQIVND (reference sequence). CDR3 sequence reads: CASRTTGTPENSGNTIYF. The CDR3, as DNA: TGTGCCAGTAGGACTACCGGGACCCCCGAAAACTCTGGAAACACCATATATTTT.

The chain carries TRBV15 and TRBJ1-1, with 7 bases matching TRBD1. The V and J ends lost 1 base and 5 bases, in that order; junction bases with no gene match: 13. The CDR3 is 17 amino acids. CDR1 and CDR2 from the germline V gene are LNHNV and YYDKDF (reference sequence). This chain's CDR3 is CATSRVRGGGRGTEAFF. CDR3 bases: TGTGCCACCAGCAGAGTCAGGGGGGGCGGAAGGGGTACTGAAGCTTTCTTT.

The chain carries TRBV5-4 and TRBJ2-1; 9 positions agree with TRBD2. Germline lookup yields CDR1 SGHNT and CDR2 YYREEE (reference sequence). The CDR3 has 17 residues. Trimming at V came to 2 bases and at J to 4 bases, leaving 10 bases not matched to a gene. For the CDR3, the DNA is TGTGCCAGCAGCTTCCGCTCTGGGCGGGGGGGATACAATGAGCAGTTCTTC. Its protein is CASSFRSGRGGYNEQFF. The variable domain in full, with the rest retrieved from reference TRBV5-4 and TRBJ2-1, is ETGVTQSPTHLIKTRGQQVTLRCSSQSGHNTVSWYQQALGQGPQFIFQYYREEENGRGNFPPRFSGLQFPNYSSELNVNALELDDSALYLCASSFRSGRGGYNEQFFGPGTRLTVL.

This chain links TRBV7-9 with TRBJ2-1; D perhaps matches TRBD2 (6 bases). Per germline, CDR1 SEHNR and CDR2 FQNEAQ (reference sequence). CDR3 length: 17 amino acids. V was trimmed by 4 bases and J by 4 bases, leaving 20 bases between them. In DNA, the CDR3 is TGTGCCAGCAGCTCACGCTCGGCCCGGGAGACATACAATGAGCAGTTCTTC. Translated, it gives CASSSRSARETYNEQFF.

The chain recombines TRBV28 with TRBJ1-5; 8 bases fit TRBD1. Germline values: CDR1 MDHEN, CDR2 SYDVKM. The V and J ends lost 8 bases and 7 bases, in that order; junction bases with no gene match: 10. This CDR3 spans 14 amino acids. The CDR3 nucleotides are TGTGCCAGCGGCGACAGGTGGGACAGGCAGCCCCAGCATTTT. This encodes CASGDRWDRQPQHF.

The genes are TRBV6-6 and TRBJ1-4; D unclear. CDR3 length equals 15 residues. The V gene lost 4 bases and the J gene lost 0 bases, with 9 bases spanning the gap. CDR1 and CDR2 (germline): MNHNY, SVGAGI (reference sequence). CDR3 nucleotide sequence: TGTGCCAGCAGTTTGGACTCATCAACTAATGAAAAACTGTTTTTT. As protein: CASSLDSSTNEKLFF.

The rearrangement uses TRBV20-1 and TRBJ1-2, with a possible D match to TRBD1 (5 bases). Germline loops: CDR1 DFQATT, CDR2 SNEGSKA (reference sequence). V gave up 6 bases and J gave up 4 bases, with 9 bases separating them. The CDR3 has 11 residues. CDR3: CSAQGFYGYTF. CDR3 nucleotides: TGCAGTGCCCAGGGTTTCTATGGCTACACCTTC.

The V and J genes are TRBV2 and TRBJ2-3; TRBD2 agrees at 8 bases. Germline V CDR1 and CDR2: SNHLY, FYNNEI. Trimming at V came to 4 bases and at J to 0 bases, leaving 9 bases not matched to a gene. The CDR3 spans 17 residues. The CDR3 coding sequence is TGTGCCAGCAGTGTGGCCCAGCGGGGGACTAGCACAGATACGCAGTATTTT. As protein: CASSVAQRGTSTDTQYF.

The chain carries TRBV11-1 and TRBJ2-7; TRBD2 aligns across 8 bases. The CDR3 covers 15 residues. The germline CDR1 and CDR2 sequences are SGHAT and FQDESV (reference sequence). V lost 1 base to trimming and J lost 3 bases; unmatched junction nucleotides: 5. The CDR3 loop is CASSLVTSGDYEQYF. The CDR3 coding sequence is TGTGCCAGCAGCTTAGTAACTAGCGGTGACTACGAGCAGTACTTC.

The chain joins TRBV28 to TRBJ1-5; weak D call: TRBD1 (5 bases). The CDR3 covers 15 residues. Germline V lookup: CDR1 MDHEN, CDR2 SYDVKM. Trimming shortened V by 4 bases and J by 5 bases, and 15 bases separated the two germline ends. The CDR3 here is CASSSAEEGHQPQHF. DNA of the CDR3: TGTGCCAGCAGTTCCGCTGAGGAGGGGCATCAGCCCCAGCATTTT.

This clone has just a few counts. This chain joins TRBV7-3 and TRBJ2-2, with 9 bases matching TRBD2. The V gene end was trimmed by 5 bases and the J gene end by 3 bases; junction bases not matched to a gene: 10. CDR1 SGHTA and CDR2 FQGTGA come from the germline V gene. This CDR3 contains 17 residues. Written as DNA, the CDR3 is TGTGCCAGCAGCCCCCTCGCGGGGGGGCATCACACCGGGGAGCTGTTTTTT. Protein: CASSPLAGGHHTGELFF. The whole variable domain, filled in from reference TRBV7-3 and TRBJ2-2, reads GAGVSQTPSNKVTEKGKYVELRCDPISGHTALYWYRQSLGQGPEFLIYFQGTGAADDSGLPNDRFFAVRPEGSVSTLKIQRTERGDSAVYLCASSPLAGGHHTGELFFGEGSRLTVL.

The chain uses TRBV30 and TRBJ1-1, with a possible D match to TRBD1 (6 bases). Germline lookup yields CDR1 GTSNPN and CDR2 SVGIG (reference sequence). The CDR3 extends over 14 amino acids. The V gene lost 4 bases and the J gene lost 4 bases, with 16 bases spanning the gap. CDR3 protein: CAWTQQGRGTEAFF. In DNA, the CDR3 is TGTGCCTGGACCCAACAGGGAAGGGGCACTGAAGCTTTCTTT.

CDR3 bases: TGTGCCAGCAGGTATGACGGCAGCAATCAGCCCCAGCATTTT. Translation gives CASRYDGSNQPQHF. The V and J genes are TRBV6-5 and TRBJ1-5; D gene ambiguous. V gave up 6 bases and J gave up 1 base, with 10 bases separating them. This CDR3 region has 14 residues. Germline V gene data show CDR1 as MNHEY and CDR2 as SVGAGI.

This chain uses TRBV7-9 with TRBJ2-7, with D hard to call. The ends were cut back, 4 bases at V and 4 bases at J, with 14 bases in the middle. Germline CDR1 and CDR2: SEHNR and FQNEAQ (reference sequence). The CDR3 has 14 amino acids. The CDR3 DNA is TGTGCCAGCAGCTCGGTATCTAGTAGATACGAGCAGTACTTC. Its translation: CASSSVSSRYEQYF. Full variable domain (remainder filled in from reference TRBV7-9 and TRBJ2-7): DTGVSQNPRHKITKRGQNVTFRCDPISEHNRLYWYRQTLGQGPEFLTYFQNEAQLEKSRLLSDRFSAERPKGSFSTLEIQRTEQGDSAMYLCASSSVSSRYEQYFGPGTRLTVT.

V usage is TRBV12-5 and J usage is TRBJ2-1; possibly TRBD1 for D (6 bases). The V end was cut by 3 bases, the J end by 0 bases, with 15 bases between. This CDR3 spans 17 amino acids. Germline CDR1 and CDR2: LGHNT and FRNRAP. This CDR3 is CASGLGGLPSSYNEQFF. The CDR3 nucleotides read TGTGCTAGTGGTTTAGGGGGTTTACCGAGCTCCTACAATGAGCAGTTCTTC.

In DNA, the CDR3 is TGTGCCAGCTCACCACCCCGTGGGACAGGACCCTACGAGCAGTACTTC. This translates into CASSPPRGTGPYEQYF. V gene TRBV18 combines with J gene TRBJ2-7, with TRBD1 matching 8 bases. The CDR3 sequence is 16 residues long. Germline values: CDR1 KGHSH, CDR2 LQKENI. V was clipped by 0 bases and J by 2 bases; unmatched bases: 6.

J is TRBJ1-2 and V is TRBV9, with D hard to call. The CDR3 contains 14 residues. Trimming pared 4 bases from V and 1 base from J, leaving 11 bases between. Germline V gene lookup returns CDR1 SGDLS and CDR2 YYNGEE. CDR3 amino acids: CASSPRPYNYGYTF. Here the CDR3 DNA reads TGTGCCAGCAGCCCCCGGCCCTATAACTATGGCTACACCTTC.

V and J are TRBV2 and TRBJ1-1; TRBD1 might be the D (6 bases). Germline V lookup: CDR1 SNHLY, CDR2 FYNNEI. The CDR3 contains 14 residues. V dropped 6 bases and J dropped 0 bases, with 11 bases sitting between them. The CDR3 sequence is CASRVGQLNTEAFF. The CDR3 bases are TGTGCCAGCAGGGTCGGACAGTTGAACACTGAAGCTTTCTTT.

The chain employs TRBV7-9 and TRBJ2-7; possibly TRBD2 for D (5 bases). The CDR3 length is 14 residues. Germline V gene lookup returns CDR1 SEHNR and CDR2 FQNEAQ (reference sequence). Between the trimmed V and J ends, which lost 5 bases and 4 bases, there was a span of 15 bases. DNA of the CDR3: TGTGCCAGCAGCCTAGACGTCCGGAGGTACGAGCAGTACTTC. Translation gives CASSLDVRRYEQYF.

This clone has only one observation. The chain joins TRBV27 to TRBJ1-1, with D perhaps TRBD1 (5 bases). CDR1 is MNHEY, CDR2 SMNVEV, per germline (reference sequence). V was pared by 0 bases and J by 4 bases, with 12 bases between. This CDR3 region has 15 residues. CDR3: CASSLSPGSGTEAFF. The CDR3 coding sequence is TGTGCCAGCAGTTTATCGCCAGGGTCGGGCACTGAAGCTTTCTTT.